The next 23 T cell receptor beta chains were all read from a single sample in a study of blood T cell repertoires in COVID-19. Sequencing used immunoSEQ multiplex PCR; TCRdb keeps in-frame clones, though not all of them. The sample contains some 98,000 clones, 70% to 85% of which appear only once. Input material: peripheral blood. These receptors were taken from a man between 65 and 85 years old with acute or convalescent COVID-19.

The V and J genes are TRBV6-5 and TRBJ1-2; TRBD1 aligns across 7 bases. Looked up from germline, CDR1 is MNHEY and CDR2 is SVGAGI. CDR3 length: 13 amino acids. J was trimmed by 6 bases and V by 2 bases; bases with no gene match: 3. The CDR3 is CASSYLQGDGYTF. CDR3 in DNA: TGTGCCAGCAGTTACCTCCAGGGGGATGGCTACACCTTC.

The table lists this clone with a count of one. The chain joins TRBV7-9 to TRBJ2-2; D remains unclear. The CDR3 loop spans 15 amino acids. V lost 2 bases and J 1 base, leaving 8 bases between the germline ends. CDR1 is SEHNR and CDR2 is FQNEAQ in the germline V gene (reference sequence). The CDR3 DNA follows: TGTGCCAGCAGCTTAAAATCCGTGAACACCGGGGAGCTGTTTTTT. It specifies CASSLKSVNTGELFF.

The chain couples TRBV5-1 to TRBJ2-3; TRBD2 aligns across 12 bases. V was pared by 4 bases and J by 4 bases, with 7 bases of the junction left unmatched. Germline values: CDR1 SGHRS, CDR2 YFSETQ. This CDR3 is built from 16 residues. CDR3 sequence reads: CASSVPSGGAADTQYF. CDR3 in DNA: TGCGCCAGCAGCGTCCCTAGCGGGGGGGCAGCAGATACGCAGTATTTT.

The chain carries TRBV6-2 or TRBV6-3 and TRBJ1-1, with a possible D match to TRBD1 (6 bases). CDR3 length: 12 amino acids. The germline V gene encodes CDR1 MNHEY and CDR2 SVGEGT. V lost 2 bases, J lost 8 bases, and 9 bases lay in between. In nucleotides, the CDR3 is TGTGCCAGCAGTTACGACAGGCGAGAAGCTTTCTTT. Translating it yields CASSYDRREAFF.

The chain uses TRBV7-9 and TRBJ1-6; 8 nucleotides line up with TRBD1. Trimming cost V 1 base and J 6 bases; bases outside gene matches: 5. Germline V gene lookup returns CDR1 SEHNR and CDR2 FQNEAQ (reference sequence). CDR3 length: 16 amino acids. This CDR3 reads CASSLEQGVFNSPLHF. The CDR3 DNA reads TGTGCCAGCAGCTTAGAACAGGGGGTGTTTAATTCACCCCTCCACTTT.

This chain joins TRBV6-6 and TRBJ1-6; 10 nucleotides line up with TRBD1. The germline CDR1 and CDR2 sequences are MNHNY and SVGAGI (reference sequence). Trimming removed 5 bases from V and 6 bases from J; junction bases left unmatched: 16. The CDR3 sequence is 19 residues long. The CDR3 sequence is CASSQPLYSTGGFNSPLHF. The CDR3 DNA reads TGTGCCAGCAGTCAGCCCCTTTATTCGACAGGGGGCTTTAATTCACCCCTCCACTTT.

The genes are TRBV5-1 and TRBJ2-7; TRBD2 matches at 11 bases. V was clipped by 2 bases and J by 1 base; unmatched bases: 2. The CDR3 covers 15 residues. Germline values: CDR1 SGHRS, CDR2 YFSETQ. The CDR3 region has the DNA TGCGCCAGCAGCTTTATAGCGGGAGGGTCCTACGAGCAGTACTTC. It translates to CASSFIAGGSYEQYF.

The gene calls are TRBV7-2 and TRBJ2-7, with 9 bases lining up with TRBD2. With V trimmed by 5 bases and J by 4 bases, 3 bases remained unmatched. The CDR3 loop spans 13 amino acids. Germline V gene lookup returns CDR1 SGHTA and CDR2 FQGNSA. The CDR3 bases are TGTGCCAGCAGCCTCGGACTAGCGTACGAGCAGTACTTC. Its translation: CASSLGLAYEQYF.

DNA of the CDR3: TGTGCCAGCAGCTTTAGTTACAGCACCGGGGGGGCTGAAGCTTTCTTT. Translated, it gives CASSFSYSTGGAEAFF. The chain couples TRBV7-9 to TRBJ1-1, with TRBD1 as a possible D gene (5 bases). V lost 3 bases, J lost 6 bases, and 20 bases lay in between. Germline lookup yields CDR1 SEHNR and CDR2 FQNEAQ (reference sequence). The CDR3 runs to 16 residues. The variable domain in full, with the rest retrieved from reference TRBV7-9 and TRBJ1-1, is DTGVSQNPRHKITKRGQNVTFRCDPISEHNRLYWYRQTLGQGPEFLTYFQNEAQLEKSRLLSDRFSAERPKGSFSTLEIQRTEQGDSAMYLCASSFSYSTGGAEAFFGQGTRLTVV.

The chain recombines TRBV7-2 with TRBJ2-2; a possible D gene is TRBD1 (6 bases). Germline V gene lookup returns CDR1 SGHTA and CDR2 FQGNSA. The V end lost 7 bases, the J end lost 7 bases, and 16 bases lay between the germline ends. The CDR3 has 14 residues. The CDR3 loop reads CASMGAGIGGELFF. The CDR3 DNA follows: TGTGCCAGCATGGGGGCAGGGATAGGCGGGGAGCTGTTTTTT.

The genes are TRBV19 and TRBJ2-5, with 15 bases fitting TRBD2. Germline V gives CDR1 LNHDA, CDR2 SQIVND (reference sequence). V shed 5 bases, J shed 5 bases, and the junction held 12 bases outside the gene matches. The CDR3 covers 18 residues. The CDR3 DNA reads TGTGCCAGTAGTCCGTCGGGACTAGCGGGAGGTCCCGGGGAGACCCAGTACTTC. Translating it yields CASSPSGLAGGPGETQYF.

The chain uses TRBV27 and TRBJ1-5; 8 bases are shared with TRBD1. The CDR3 totals 15 residues. Germline CDR1 is MNHEY and CDR2 is SMNVEV (reference sequence). Germline trimming cut 2 bases from V and 4 bases from J; bases unmatched to any gene: 4. The CDR3 loop reads CASSLQGARNQPQHF. The CDR3 DNA sequence: TGTGCCAGCAGTTTACAGGGGGCGCGGAATCAGCCCCAGCATTTT.

The DNA of the CDR3 is TGTGCCAGCAGTTTACTAGCGGGGCACACCGGGGAGCTGTTTTTT. It is translated as CASSLLAGHTGELFF. This chain links TRBV28 with TRBJ2-2, with 9 bases lining up with TRBD2. Trimming at V came to 2 bases and at J to 3 bases, leaving 1 base not matched to a gene. The CDR3 runs to 15 residues. CDR1 and CDR2 from the germline V gene are MDHEN and SYDVKM.

CDR3 amino acids: CASSDSTYRDRDNGYTF. The CDR3 DNA reads TGTGCCAGCAGTGACTCGACCTATAGGGACAGGGATAATGGCTACACCTTC. The genes are TRBV25-1 and TRBJ1-2; 9 bases are a match to TRBD1. The CDR3 consists of 17 residues. V dropped 3 bases and J dropped 6; count of bases not matched to a gene: 14. The germline CDR1 and CDR2 sequences are MGHDK and SYGVNS.

This chain joins TRBV6-5 and TRBJ1-1; no clear D. Trimming left V 7 bases short and J 0 bases short, with 9 bases between. The CDR3 loop spans 13 amino acids. Germline loops: CDR1 MNHEY, CDR2 SVGAGI. The CDR3 coding sequence is TGTGCCAGCACGAGGGTCTTGAACACTGAAGCTTTCTTT. It specifies CASTRVLNTEAFF.

The rearrangement uses TRBV7-2 and TRBJ2-3; 8 nucleotides match TRBD2. The CDR3 is 14 residues long. J gave up 2 bases and V 4 bases, and 2 bases lay outside the gene matches. Germline V CDR1 and CDR2: SGHTA, FQGNSA. The CDR3 bases are TGTGCCAGCAGCTCCGGACTAGCCACAGATACGCAGTATTTT. Encoded protein: CASSSGLATDTQYF.

The rearrangement joins TRBV4-2 to TRBJ2-4; D is possibly TRBD1 (6 bases). The CDR3 runs to 20 residues. The V and J ends lost 3 bases and 2 bases respectively, with 26 bases between them. Per the germline V gene, CDR1 is LGHNA and CDR2 is YNFKEQ. The CDR3 loop is CASSQTIHNRAQTTKNIQYF. CDR3 sequence (DNA): TGTGCCAGCAGCCAGACCATCCATAACAGGGCTCAAACGACCAAAAACATTCAGTACTTC.

This chain links TRBV6-6 with TRBJ2-7; 7 nucleotides agree with TRBD1. The CDR3 totals 15 residues. The V and J ends lost 4 bases and 1 base, in that order; junction bases with no gene match: 7. Per germline, CDR1 MNHNY and CDR2 SVGAGI (reference sequence). CDR3 amino acids: CASSSGTAISYEQYF. The CDR3 DNA follows: TGTGCCAGCAGTTCCGGGACAGCGATATCCTACGAGCAGTACTTC.

This clone came up once. Other DNA sequences of this sample code for an identical CDR3. V and J are TRBV3-1 (or the pseudogene TRBV3-2) and TRBJ1-5; 9 nucleotides align to TRBD1. Germline CDR1 reads LGHDT; CDR2 reads YNNKEL (reference sequence). The CDR3 runs 14 residues. The ends lost 4 bases at V and 6 bases at J; junction bases unmatched: 4. Written as DNA, the CDR3 is TGTGCCAGCAGCCTGGGACAGGGAGGTCAGCCCCAGCATTTT. Amino acid sequence: CASSLGQGGQPQHF.

The rearrangement joins TRBV9 to TRBJ2-3; D is unresolved. Germline CDR1 reads SGDLS; CDR2 reads YYNGEE. Trimming took off 5 bases at V and 0 bases at J, with 7 bases between the two ends. CDR3 length: 13 amino acids. CDR3: CASSTQSTDTQYF. The CDR3 DNA reads TGTGCCAGCAGTACACAGAGCACAGATACGCAGTATTTT.

The gene calls are TRBV19 and TRBJ1-6; possible D gene TRBD1, 5 bases. V was cut by 4 bases and J by 10 bases, with 38 bases left in between. The CDR3 extends over 22 amino acids. Germline CDR1 LNHDA, CDR2 SQIVND (reference sequence). The CDR3 sequence: CASSTTSWKGKNTIGVGSPLHF. CDR3 coding DNA: TGTGCCAGTAGTACCACTTCGTGGAAGGGGAAAAATACAATTGGAGTTGGATCACCCCTCCACTTT. The whole variable domain, filled in from reference TRBV19 and TRBJ1-6, reads DGGITQSPKYLFRKEGQNVTLSCEQNLNHDAMYWYRQDPGQGLRLIYYSQIVNDFQKGDIAEGYSVSREKKESFPLTVTSAQKNPTAFYLCASSTTSWKGKNTIGVGSPLHFGNGTRLTVT.

This chain uses TRBV3-1 (or the pseudogene TRBV3-2) with TRBJ1-2; D is ambiguous. The CDR3 spans 14 residues. Deletions cut 4 bases from V and 5 bases from J, with 14 bases between. Germline V gene lookup returns CDR1 LGHDT and CDR2 YNNKEL (reference sequence). CDR3 nucleotides: TGTGCCAGCAGCCTCCAACGAGGTCCTTATGGCTACACCTTC. It yields the protein CASSLQRGPYGYTF.

This clone was detected only once. The rearrangement uses TRBV9 and TRBJ2-1, with 9 bases lining up with TRBD2. This CDR3 contains 18 residues. Losses at the gene ends were 3 bases for V and 6 bases for J; bases not matched to a gene: 16. Germline assignment: CDR1 SGDLS and CDR2 YYNGEE. The CDR3 reads CASSAAGRGGRDFNEQFF. The DNA of the CDR3 is TGTGCCAGCAGCGCCGCGGGGCGGGGGGGCCGAGATTTCAATGAGCAGTTCTTC.